The 25 T cell receptor beta chains presented below share a single source sample, sequenced in a study of cytomegalovirus exposure and HLA in healthy donors. Primers for the PCR totalled 60 Vbeta and 13 Jbeta. Generated by immunoSEQ multiplex PCR, the TCRdb table keeps only in-frame clones and is missing some. The sample yields 130,000 or so clones, about 74% seen once. Sequencing used PBMCs. These receptors all come from a man aged 18-30 years in good health and CMV-seropositive.

The chain uses TRBV6-4 and TRBJ2-7; D unresolved. Germline V lookup: CDR1 MRHNA, CDR2 SNTAGT. V was cut by 2 bases and J by 12 bases, with 11 bases left in between. The CDR3 is 11 residues long. The CDR3 DNA follows: TGTGCCAGCAGTGACCTCCCCCGGTGGTACTTC. Translation gives CASSDLPRWYF.

This chain joins TRBV10-3 and TRBJ2-5; TRBD2 matches 8 bases. Judging by the DNA end, TRBJ2-7 fits better; the J call may be wrong. This CDR3 contains 13 residues. The germline gives CDR1 ENHRY, CDR2 SYGVKD. In nucleotides, the CDR3 is TGTGCCATCAGTGAGGCGGGGGGCGGCGAGCAGTACTTC. Its protein product is CAISEAGGGEQYF.

The chain is built from TRBV28 and TRBJ2-1; D is unclear. CDR3 length: 12 residues. Trimming removed 10 bases from V and 0 bases from J, with 7 bases in between. Germline CDR1 and CDR2: MDHEN and SYDVKM. The CDR3 bases are TGTGCCACCCTAAGCTCCTACAATGAGCAGTTCTTC. Translation gives CATLSSYNEQFF. Supplemented by reference TRBV28 and TRBJ2-1, the full variable domain reads DVKVTQSSRYLVKRTGEKVFLECVQDMDHENMFWYRQDPGLGLRLIYFSYDVKMKEKGDIPEGYSVSREKKERFSLILESASTNQTSMYLCATLSSYNEQFFGPGTRLTVL.

The chain combines TRBV2 with TRBJ2-3; TRBD1 might be the D (5 bases). CDR1 SNHLY and CDR2 FYNNEI come from the germline V gene. CDR3 length equals 13 residues. Trimming left V 7 bases short and J 2 bases short, with 10 bases between. This CDR3 is CASKAGHTDTQYF. The DNA of the CDR3 is TGTGCCAGCAAGGCAGGGCACACAGATACGCAGTATTTT.

The rearrangement links TRBV28 to TRBJ2-3, with D tentatively TRBD2 (5 bases). Trimming stripped 1 base from V and 2 bases from J, with 7 bases between. CDR3 length: 14 residues. The germline gives CDR1 MDHEN, CDR2 SYDVKM. The DNA for the CDR3 is TGTGCCAGCAGTTTATCGGGGTCCACAGATACGCAGTATTTT. Translated, it gives CASSLSGSTDTQYF.

CDR3: CASSSIRNQPQHF. Written as DNA, the CDR3 is TGTGCCAGCAGTTCTATCAGGAATCAGCCCCAGCATTTT. This sequence joins TRBV28 and TRBJ1-5; D uncertain. Germline CDR1 is MDHEN and CDR2 is SYDVKM. The V and J ends lost 4 bases and 4 bases respectively, with 8 bases between them. CDR3 length equals 13 residues.

The chain recombines TRBV2 with TRBJ2-5; D perhaps matches TRBD2 (5 bases). Trimming left V 6 bases short and J 7 bases short, with 9 bases between. This CDR3 has 11 amino acids. CDR1 and CDR2 from the germline V gene are SNHLY and FYNNEI. The CDR3 protein is CASRGEGTQYF. CDR3 sequence (DNA): TGTGCCAGCAGGGGAGAGGGGACCCAGTACTTC.

This clone appeared a single time. The chain recombines TRBV7-2 with TRBJ2-7; perhaps TRBD2 as D (6 bases). The V and J ends lost 5 bases and 2 bases respectively, with 16 bases between them. The CDR3 covers 15 residues. Germline V gene sequence: CDR1 SGHTA, CDR2 FQGNSA. The CDR3 reads CASSPTGLLTYEQYF. Here the CDR3 DNA reads TGTGCCAGCAGCCCCACGGGACTCCTAACCTACGAGCAGTACTTC.

This chain connects TRBV21-1 to TRBJ1-5; the table names TRBD1, a call not compared with the DNA. TRBV21-1 is tagged as a pseudogene. This CDR3 spans 16 amino acids. The CDR3 DNA follows: TGTGCCAGCAGCAAGAGGGCCGGGACAGGCAATCAGCCCCAGCATTTT. Its translation: CASSKRAGTGNQPQHF.

The chain joins TRBV6-5 to TRBJ2-7; D might be TRBD1 (5 bases). CDR1 is MNHEY, CDR2 SVGAGI, per germline. This CDR3 spans 15 amino acids. V was cut by 2 bases and J by 0 bases, with 11 bases left in between. The CDR3 DNA is TGTGCCAGCAGTTACCAGGGATCTAGCTCCTACGAGCAGTACTTC. This translates into CASSYQGSSSYEQYF.

This clone was seen more than once but under ten times. V is TRBV27 and J is TRBJ2-1; 11 nucleotides match TRBD2. The CDR3 runs 14 residues. The trim removed 2 bases at V and 12 bases at J, leaving 6 bases unmatched. CDR1 MNHEY and CDR2 SMNVEV come from the germline V gene (reference sequence). The CDR3 DNA follows: TGTGCCAGCAGTTTAAGGGGGACTAGCGGAGTGCAGTTCTTC. Protein sequence: CASSLRGTSGVQFF.

This clone was observed a handful of times. V usage is TRBV5-1 and J usage is TRBJ2-7, with 7 bases that match TRBD1. The V and J ends lost 0 bases and 2 bases, in that order; junction bases with no gene match: 14. The CDR3 length is 18 residues. Germline V gene sequence: CDR1 SGHRS, CDR2 YFSETQ. CDR3 sequence reads: CASSLGATGQVRAYEQYF. The CDR3 coding sequence is TGCGCCAGCAGCTTGGGCGCGACAGGGCAGGTTAGGGCCTACGAGCAGTACTTC. The full variable domain, its missing parts supplied by reference TRBV5-1 and TRBJ2-7, is KAGVTQTPRYLIKTRGQQVTLSCSPISGHRSVSWYQQTPGQGLQFLFEYFSETQRNKGNFPGRFSGRQFSNSRSEMNVSTLELGDSALYLCASSLGATGQVRAYEQYFGPGTRLTVT.

This clone appeared a few times. The rearrangement links TRBV19 to TRBJ2-7; 7 nucleotides line up with TRBD2. The CDR3 is 15 residues long. Germline V gene sequence: CDR1 LNHDA, CDR2 SQIVND (reference sequence). Trimming took 7 bases from V and 3 from J; bases not matched to a gene: 12. The CDR3 sequence is CASTSNPAGDYEQYF. In nucleotides, the CDR3 is TGTGCCAGTACCTCGAACCCTGCGGGAGACTACGAGCAGTACTTC.

The V and J genes are TRBV28 and TRBJ2-7, with D possibly being TRBD1 (7 bases). Germline CDR1 reads MDHEN; CDR2 reads SYDVKM. This CDR3 is built from 14 residues. Deletions cut 4 bases from V and 0 bases from J, with 10 bases between. DNA of the CDR3: TGTGCCAGCAGTTACAGGGGACTCTCCTACGAGCAGTACTTC. Amino acids: CASSYRGLSYEQYF.

Note on this clone: A junction end diverges from the germline sequence, so it may reflect a read error. This sample includes further DNA sequences coding for the same CDR3. This sequence joins TRBV29-1 and TRBJ2-7; the D gene is possibly TRBD2 (6 bases). This CDR3 contains 14 residues. Germline loops: CDR1 SQVTM, CDR2 ANQGSEA. CDR3: CSVKLGTAAYEQYF. The CDR3 nucleotides are TGCAGCGTTAAACTCGGGACTGCAGCCTATGAGCAGTACTTC.

This clone appeared a few times. This chain links TRBV10-2 with TRBJ1-4, with 8 bases aligning to TRBD1. J lost 9 bases, V lost 6 bases, and 6 bases had no gene match. The germline CDR1 and CDR2 sequences are WSHSY and SAAADI. CDR3 length: 13 amino acids. CDR3: CASRTGEDQKLFF. CDR3 DNA: TGCGCCAGCAGGACAGGGGAGGATCAAAAACTGTTTTTT.

The CDR3 nucleotides are TGTGCCACCGACCAGGGCTCTGGGGCCAACGTCCTGACTTTC. Translated, it gives CATDQGSGANVLTF. V and J are TRBV15 and TRBJ2-6; a possible D gene is TRBD1 (5 bases). V was pared by 8 bases and J by 0 bases, with 8 bases between. CDR1 and CDR2 from the germline V gene are LNHNV and YYDKDF (reference sequence). The CDR3 has 14 amino acids.

The chain joins TRBV18 to TRBJ2-5, with a weak D call TRBD1 (6 bases). The V gene's germline CDR1 is KGHSH and CDR2 LQKENI. The CDR3 runs 17 residues. V was pared by 0 bases and J by 5 bases, with 19 bases between. CDR3 nucleotides: TGTGCCAGCTCACCACCGAGGGGTCAGGGGCTTCAGGAGACCCAGTACTTC. Its translation: CASSPPRGQGLQETQYF.

Written as DNA, the CDR3 is TGCGCCAGCAGTGATGCAGGGGAGGGATGTGACAATGAGCAGTTCTTC. It encodes CASSDAGEGCDNEQFF. This chain joins TRBV10-2 and TRBJ2-1; the D gene is possibly TRBD2 (7 bases). Germline CDR1 and CDR2: WSHSY and SAAADI. V lost 3 bases and J lost 5, with 17 bases in between. The CDR3 length is 16 residues.

This clone was picked up a small number of times. CDR3 sequence: CASSFRDRVGGYTF. The CDR3 DNA follows: TGCGCCAGCAGCTTCCGGGACAGGGTCGGTGGCTACACCTTC. J is TRBJ1-2 and V is TRBV5-1, with 9 bases fitting TRBD1. The CDR3 is 14 residues long. Germline V gene sequence: CDR1 SGHRS, CDR2 YFSETQ. Germline trimming cut 2 bases from V and 7 bases from J; bases unmatched to any gene: 6.

The chain links TRBV5-6 to TRBJ1-1; TRBD1 might be the D (6 bases). The V gene lost 0 bases and the J gene lost 6 bases, with 18 bases spanning the gap. The CDR3 runs 16 residues. CDR1 is SGHDT and CDR2 is YYEEEE in the germline V gene. The CDR3 region is CASSLGQGRSVAEAFF. Here the CDR3 DNA reads TGTGCCAGCAGCTTGGGGCAGGGGCGGTCGGTCGCTGAAGCTTTCTTT.

The chain recombines TRBV5-1 with TRBJ2-7; TRBD2 is a possible D gene (6 bases). Per germline, CDR1 SGHRS and CDR2 YFSETQ. The CDR3 has 14 amino acids. V lost 4 bases and J 2 bases, leaving 13 bases between the germline ends. The CDR3 DNA sequence: TGCGCCAGCAGCCGGGACTCTTCCACCTACGAGCAGTACTTC. Its protein is CASSRDSSTYEQYF.

The chain combines TRBV27 with TRBJ1-1; D is unresolved. CDR3 length: 13 residues. Between the trimmed V and J ends, which lost 5 bases and 0 bases, there was a span of 7 bases. Per germline, CDR1 MNHEY and CDR2 SMNVEV (reference sequence). The CDR3 here is CASSPNLNTEAFF. The CDR3 DNA sequence: TGTGCCAGCAGTCCAAACTTGAACACTGAAGCTTTCTTT.

J is TRBJ2-5 and V is TRBV7-2; D is perhaps TRBD1 (5 bases). V lost 1 base and J 5 bases, leaving 20 bases between the germline ends. Germline CDR1 reads SGHTA; CDR2 reads FQGNSA. This CDR3 is built from 17 residues. CDR3 sequence: CASSLVGDSKSGETQYF. The CDR3 DNA sequence: TGTGCCAGCAGCTTAGTTGGCGACAGCAAATCCGGGGAGACCCAGTACTTC.

V is TRBV5-5 and J is TRBJ2-7; D is possibly TRBD1 (5 bases). The CDR3 has 12 residues. Germline lookup yields CDR1 SGHKS and CDR2 YYEKEE (reference sequence). Trimming took 6 bases from V and 4 from J, leaving 11 bases between them. The DNA of the CDR3 is TGTGCCAGCATGGTAGGGGCGTACGAGCAGTACTTC. Translated: CASMVGAYEQYF.